This TCR beta chain was recorded in a study of lymphopenia after photon versus proton radiotherapy. Trimming stripped 4 bases from V and 12 bases from J, with 19 bases between. CDR1 is SGHTS, CDR2 YDEGEE, per germline. This CDR3 is built from 13 residues. Study results and caveats: Better survival with proton therapy was suggested as possible, not demonstrated. Photon-treated patients lost naive T cells and TCR diversity; proton-treated stayed stable. After the lymphocyte nadir, photon-treated repertoires showed oligoclonal expansion, especially of CD8+ Temra cells. Larger post-nadir TCR diversity loss correlated inversely with survival in deceased patients.

About this clone itself: Its antigen is undetermined.

Some clones are missing from TCRdb's copy, which holds only in-frame ones; the method was immunoSEQ multiplex PCR. The data hold about 70,000 clones, with about 90% observed a single time. The chain combines TRBV5-8 with TRBJ1-1, with D possibly being TRBD1 (5 bases). The input for sequencing was peripheral blood, taken from a patient treated with photon-based radiotherapy. This clonotype was sampled from a woman aged 35 to 49 with cholangiocarcinoma. CDR3 bases: TGTGCCAGCAGCCCGCATACAGGAAACGGGACTTTCTTT. Translated: CASSPHTGNGTFF.